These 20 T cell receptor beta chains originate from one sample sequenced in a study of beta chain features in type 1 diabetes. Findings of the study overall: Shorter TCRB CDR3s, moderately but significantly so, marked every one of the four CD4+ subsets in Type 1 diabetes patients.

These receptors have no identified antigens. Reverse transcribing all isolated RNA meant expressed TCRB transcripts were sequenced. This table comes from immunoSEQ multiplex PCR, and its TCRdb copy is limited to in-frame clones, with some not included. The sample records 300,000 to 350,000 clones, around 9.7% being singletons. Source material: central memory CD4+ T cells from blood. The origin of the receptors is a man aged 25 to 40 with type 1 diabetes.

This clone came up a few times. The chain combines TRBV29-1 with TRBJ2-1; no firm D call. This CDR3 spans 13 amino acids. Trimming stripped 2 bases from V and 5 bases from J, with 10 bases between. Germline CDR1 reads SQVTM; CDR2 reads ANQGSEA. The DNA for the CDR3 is TGCAGCGTTGAACGGGCAGCCAACAATGAGCAGTTCTTC. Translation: CSVERAANNEQFF.

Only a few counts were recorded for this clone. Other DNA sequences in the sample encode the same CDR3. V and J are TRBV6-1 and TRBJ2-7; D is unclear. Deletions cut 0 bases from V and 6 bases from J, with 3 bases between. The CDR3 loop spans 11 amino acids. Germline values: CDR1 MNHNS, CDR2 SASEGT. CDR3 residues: CASSEAGEQYF. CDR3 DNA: TGTGCCAGCAGTGAAGCTGGCGAGCAGTACTTC.

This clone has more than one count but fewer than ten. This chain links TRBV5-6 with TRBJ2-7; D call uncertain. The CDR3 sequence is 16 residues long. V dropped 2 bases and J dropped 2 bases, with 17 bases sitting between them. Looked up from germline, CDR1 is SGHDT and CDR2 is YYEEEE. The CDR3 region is CASSFSPGASAYEQYF. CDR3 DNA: TGTGCCAGCAGCTTTTCCCCAGGAGCCTCCGCCTACGAGCAGTACTTC.

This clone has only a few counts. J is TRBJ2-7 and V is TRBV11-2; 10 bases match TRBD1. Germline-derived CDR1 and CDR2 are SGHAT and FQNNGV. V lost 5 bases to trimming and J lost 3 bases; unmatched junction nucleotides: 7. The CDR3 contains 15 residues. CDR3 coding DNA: TGTGCCAGCAGCCCAACGACAGGGGGCGGCTACGAGCAGTACTTC. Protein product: CASSPTTGGGYEQYF. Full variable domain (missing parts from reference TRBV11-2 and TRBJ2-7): EAGVAQSPRYKIIEKRQSVAFWCNPISGHATLYWYQQILGQGPKLLIQFQNNGVVDDSQLPKDRFSAERLKGVDSTLKIQPAKLEDSAVYLCASSPTTGGGYEQYFGPGTRLTVT.

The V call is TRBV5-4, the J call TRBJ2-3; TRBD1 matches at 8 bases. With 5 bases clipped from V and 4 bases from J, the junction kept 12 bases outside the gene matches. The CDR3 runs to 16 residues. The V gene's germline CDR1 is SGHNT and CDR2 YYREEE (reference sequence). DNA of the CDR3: TGTGCCAGCAGTCTTCCCCCTGGACAGGGCCCAGATACGCAGTATTTT. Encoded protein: CASSLPPGQGPDTQYF.

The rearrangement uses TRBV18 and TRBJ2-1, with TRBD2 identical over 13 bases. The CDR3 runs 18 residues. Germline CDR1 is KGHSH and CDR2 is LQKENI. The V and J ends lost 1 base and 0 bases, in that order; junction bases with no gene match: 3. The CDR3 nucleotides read TGTGCCAGCTCACCACGGACTAGCGGGGGCCACTCCTACAATGAGCAGTTCTTC. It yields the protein CASSPRTSGGHSYNEQFF.

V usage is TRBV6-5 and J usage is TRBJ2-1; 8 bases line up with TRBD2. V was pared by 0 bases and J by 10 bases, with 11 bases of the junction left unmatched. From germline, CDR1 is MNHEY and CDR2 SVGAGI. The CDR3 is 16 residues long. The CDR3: CASSYSFSGVRAEQFF. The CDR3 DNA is TGTGCCAGCAGTTACTCGTTTAGCGGGGTTCGGGCCGAGCAGTTCTTC.

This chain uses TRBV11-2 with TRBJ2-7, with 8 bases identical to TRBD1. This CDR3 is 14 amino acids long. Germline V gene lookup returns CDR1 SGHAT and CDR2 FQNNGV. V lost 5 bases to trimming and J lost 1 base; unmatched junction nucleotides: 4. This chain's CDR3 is CASSLDRGSYEQYF. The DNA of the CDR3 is TGTGCCAGCAGCCTCGACAGGGGATCCTACGAGCAGTACTTC.

The CDR3 bases are TGTGCCAGCACAAGGACTTTCACTGGCTATGGCTACACCTTC. Protein: CASTRTFTGYGYTF. This rearrangement joins TRBV6-1 to TRBJ1-2; no clear D gene. CDR3 length equals 14 residues. Germline assignment: CDR1 MNHNS and CDR2 SASEGT. V was cut by 7 bases and J by 4 bases, with 16 bases left in between.

The CDR3 loop is CASSIPGSNQPQHF. The DNA of the CDR3 is TGTGCCAGCAGCATCCCCGGAAGCAATCAGCCCCAGCATTTT. The chain recombines TRBV7-2 with TRBJ1-5; D not certain. The CDR3 runs to 14 residues. Per the germline V gene, CDR1 is SGHTA and CDR2 is FQGNSA. Trimming left V 5 bases short and J 1 base short, with 9 bases between.

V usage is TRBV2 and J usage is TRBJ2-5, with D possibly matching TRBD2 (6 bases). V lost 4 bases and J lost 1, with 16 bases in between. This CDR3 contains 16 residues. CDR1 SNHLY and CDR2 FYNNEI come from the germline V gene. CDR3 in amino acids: CASSVGMVGGQETQYF. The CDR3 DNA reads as TGTGCCAGCAGTGTAGGGATGGTCGGGGGCCAAGAGACCCAGTACTTC.

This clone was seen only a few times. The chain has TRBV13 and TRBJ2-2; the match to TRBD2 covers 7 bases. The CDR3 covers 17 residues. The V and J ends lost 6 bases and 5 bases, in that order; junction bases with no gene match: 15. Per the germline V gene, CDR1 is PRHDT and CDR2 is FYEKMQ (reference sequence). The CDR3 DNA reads TGTGCCAGCAGTTCTTTTGAAAGCGGGGCGAGGACCGGGGAGCTGTTTTTT. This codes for CASSSFESGARTGELFF.

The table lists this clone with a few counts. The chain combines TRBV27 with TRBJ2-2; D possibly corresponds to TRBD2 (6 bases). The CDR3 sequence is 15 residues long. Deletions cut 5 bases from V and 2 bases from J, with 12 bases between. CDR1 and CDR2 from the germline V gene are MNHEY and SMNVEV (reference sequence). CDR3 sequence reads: CASSGTQGNTGELFF. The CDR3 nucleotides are TGTGCCAGCAGTGGGACTCAGGGAAACACCGGGGAGCTGTTTTTT.

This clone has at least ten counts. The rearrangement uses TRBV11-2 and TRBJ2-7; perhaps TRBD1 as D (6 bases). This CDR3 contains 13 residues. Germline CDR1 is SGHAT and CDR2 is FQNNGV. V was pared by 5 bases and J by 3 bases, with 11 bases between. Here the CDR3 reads CASSPGTNYEQYF. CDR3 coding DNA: TGTGCCAGCAGCCCTGGGACAAACTACGAGCAGTACTTC.

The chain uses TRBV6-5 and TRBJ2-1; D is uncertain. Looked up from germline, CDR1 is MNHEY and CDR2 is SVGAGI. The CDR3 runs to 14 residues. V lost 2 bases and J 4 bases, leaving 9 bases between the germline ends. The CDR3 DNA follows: TGTGCCAGCAGTTACGGCCAGGAGTACAATGAGCAGTTCTTC. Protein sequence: CASSYGQEYNEQFF.

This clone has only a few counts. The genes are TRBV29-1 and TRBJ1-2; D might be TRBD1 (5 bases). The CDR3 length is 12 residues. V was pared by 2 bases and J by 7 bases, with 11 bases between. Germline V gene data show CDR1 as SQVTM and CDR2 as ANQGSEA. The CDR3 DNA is TGCAGCGTTGAAACAGGTGGATCTGGCTACACCTTC. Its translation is CSVETGGSGYTF.

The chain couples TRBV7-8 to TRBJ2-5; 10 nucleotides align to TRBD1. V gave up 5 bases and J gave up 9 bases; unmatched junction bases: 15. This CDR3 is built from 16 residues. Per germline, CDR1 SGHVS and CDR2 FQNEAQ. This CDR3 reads CASSPIVGQGYGAQYF. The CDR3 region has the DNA TGTGCCAGCAGCCCAATCGTGGGACAGGGGTATGGGGCCCAGTACTTC.

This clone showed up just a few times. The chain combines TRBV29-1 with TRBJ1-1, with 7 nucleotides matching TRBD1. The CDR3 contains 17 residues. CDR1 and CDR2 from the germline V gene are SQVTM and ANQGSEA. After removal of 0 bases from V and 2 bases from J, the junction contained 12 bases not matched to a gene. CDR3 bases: TGCAGCGTTGAAGATCCACAGGGGAGAGGGGCTAACACTGAAGCTTTCTTT. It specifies CSVEDPQGRGANTEAFF.

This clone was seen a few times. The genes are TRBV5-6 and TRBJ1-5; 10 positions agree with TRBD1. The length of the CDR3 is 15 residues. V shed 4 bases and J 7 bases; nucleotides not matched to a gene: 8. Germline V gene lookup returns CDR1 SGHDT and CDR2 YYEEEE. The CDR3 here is CASSAGTGELQPQHF. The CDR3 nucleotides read TGTGCCAGCAGCGCGGGGACAGGGGAGCTGCAGCCCCAGCATTTT.

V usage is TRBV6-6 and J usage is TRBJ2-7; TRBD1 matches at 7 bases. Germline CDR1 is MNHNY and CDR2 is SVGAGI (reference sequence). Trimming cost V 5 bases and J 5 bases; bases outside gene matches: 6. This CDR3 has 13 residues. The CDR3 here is CASSPDRVHEQYF. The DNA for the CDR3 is TGTGCCAGCAGTCCTGACAGGGTGCACGAGCAGTACTTC.